This TCR beta chain was captured by sequencing in a study of T cell repertoires in cytomegalovirus infection. TCRdb ran MiXCR on the reads and lists one entry per CDR3 protein. The sample gives roughly 700,000 distinct CDR3 sequences, about 30% of which show up once; 15% to 20% is in the top ten. Details on this clonotype: Its matching antigen is unknown.

Regarding the study as a whole: Adding up the frequency of public TCR beta families identified people who carried CMV plus the relevant HLA.

CDR1 and CDR2 (germline): SEHNR, FQNEAQ (reference sequence). With 8 bases removed from V and 6 bases from J, the gap between germline ends came to 20 bases. There are 14 residues in the CDR3. The material sequenced was cultured PBMCs, taken from culture after CMV antigen stimulation. This TCR was sampled from a human donor in good health (CMV status not recorded). Some clones in this sample may be carry-over from other donors' samples. The V and J genes are TRBV7-9 and TRBJ2-7; D is perhaps TRBD2 (6 bases). The DNA of the CDR3 is TGTGCCAGCGTCTCCGGGACTGCGTTTGGCGAGCAGTACTTC. Its translation: CASVSGTAFGEQYF.